This record covers a single T cell receptor (beta chain). Per the authors' pipeline: Amplification of reference gene primers provided the estimated nucleated cell counts. Method: immunoSEQ multiplex PCR; TCRdb's copy keeps in-frame clones and lacks some. The D gene and trimming were derived from the DNA, and the V and J assignments and clone size from that table. The sample carries approximately 280,000 clones, 86% recorded once. Per germline, CDR1 MNHEY and CDR2 SMNVEV (reference sequence). There are 15 residues in the CDR3. V was clipped by 5 bases and J by 9 bases, with 17 bases between them. This specimen belongs to a study of blood T cell repertoires in COVID-19. About the study: COVID-19 samples from acute and convalescent phases originated in the United States, Italy and Spain. T cells, B-cell-depleted T cells, or PBMCs provided the cDNA or gDNA that served as material.

The J gene is TRBJ1-6, the V gene TRBV27; D is possibly TRBD1 (5 bases). The clonotype was recovered from a woman aged 25-40 years who had recovered from COVID-19. The sample comprised peripheral blood. Here the CDR3 reads CASSPGVGWSSPLHF. The DNA for the CDR3 is TGTGCCAGCAGTCCGGGGGTGGGTTGGAGTTCACCCCTCCACTTT.